This T cell receptor beta chain derives from a study of blood T cell repertoires in COVID-19. Source study methods: Using reference gene primer amplification, nucleated cell counts were estimated. Data came from immunoSEQ multiplex PCR; TCRdb stores just in-frame clones and leaves some out. V and J calls and clone size are copied from that table; D and trimming were computed from the DNA. The sample holds 95,000 to 100,000 clones; roughly 85% are singletons and the top ten take about 1.7%. CDR1 and CDR2 (germline): MNHEY, SVGAGI. V lost 2 bases, J lost 5 bases, and 9 bases lay in between. This CDR3 contains 13 residues.

The chain recombines TRBV6-5 with TRBJ1-2, with D hard to call. Sequenced: peripheral blood. The TCR comes from a woman between 65 and 79 years old with active or convalescent COVID-19. DNA for the CDR3: TGTGCCAGCAGTTACACAAACAAGTATGGCTACACCTTC. This codes for CASSYTNKYGYTF.